These 10 T cell receptor beta chains were all obtained from the same sample, sequenced in a study of neurological immune-mediated disorders (dated by TCRdb to 2018 to 2020). Libraries were constructed by 5' RACE. TCRdb shows the sequencer as Illumina HiSeq 2500. In-frame beta chains were kept once TCRdb had trimmed the public reads at Q25 with fastp and called clones with MiXCR. Here each entry gathers all rows of one CDR3 protein and keeps the most common genes and DNA. For this sample the table gives about 55,000 distinct CDR3 sequences, of which about 3.7% were detected only once. The biggest ten clones account for 6% to 7% of the sample. What was sequenced was PBMCs. Receptors were obtained from a man between 60 and 75 years old with multiple sclerosis.

The chain combines TRBV21-1 with TRBJ2-1; the table assigns TRBD1, which was not confirmed against the DNA. TRBV21-1 is labeled a pseudogene. The CDR3 has 13 residues. The CDR3: CASSLAGRTEQFF. For the CDR3, the DNA is TGTGCCAGCAGCCTAGCGGGGCGCACGGAGCAGTTCTTC.

This clonotype was seen ten or more times. V and J are TRBV7-2 and TRBJ2-3; D uncertain. The germline gives CDR1 SGHTA, CDR2 FQGNSA. The CDR3 is 13 residues long. V lost 1 base and J 5 bases, leaving 7 bases between the germline ends. The CDR3 here is CASSLEAEDTQYF. CDR3 coding DNA: TGTGCCAGCAGCTTAGAGGCAGAAGATACGCAGTATTTT.

This clonotype was counted ten times or more. The J gene is TRBJ2-3, the V gene TRBV20-1; D gene ambiguous. CDR1 and CDR2 from the germline V gene are DFQATT and SNEGSKA (reference sequence). CDR3 length: 11 residues. Trimming stripped 3 bases from V and 5 bases from J, with 6 bases between. The CDR3 DNA reads TGCAGTGCTAGTTATCTAGATACGCAGTATTTT. The encoded protein is CSASYLDTQYF.

This clonotype has only a few counts. At one boundary the junction diverges from the germline segment, which might be a read error. The rearrangement uses TRBV4-1 and TRBJ1-1; weak D call: TRBD1 (6 bases). Germline-derived CDR1 and CDR2 are MGHRA and YSYEKL. CDR3 length equals 15 residues. The CDR3 DNA reads as TGCGCCAGCAGCCTTTCAGGGACAATGAACACTGAAGCTCTCTTT. Translation gives CASSLSGTMNTEALF.

Many counts were recorded for this clonotype. The chain uses TRBV20-1 and TRBJ1-5; possibly TRBD1 for D (5 bases). Trimming took off 0 bases at V and 4 bases at J, with 10 bases between the two ends. This CDR3 contains 14 residues. Per the germline V gene, CDR1 is DFQATT and CDR2 is SNEGSKA (reference sequence). The CDR3 region is CSARERTLNQPQHF. Written as DNA, the CDR3 is TGCAGTGCTAGAGAGAGGACACTGAATCAGCCCCAGCATTTT.

This clonotype was found many times. The V gene is TRBV3-1, the J gene TRBJ2-3; 8 bases align to TRBD2. Germline CDR1 is LGHDT and CDR2 is YNNKEL (reference sequence). The trim removed 0 bases at V and 5 bases at J, leaving 7 bases unmatched. CDR3 length: 16 residues. As DNA, the CDR3 is TGTGCCAGCAGCCAAGATCTCGGCGGGGGGATAGATACGCAGTATTTT. Translated: CASSQDLGGGIDTQYF.

This clonotype was found many times. The chain carries TRBV20-1 and TRBJ2-7, with 7 bases fitting TRBD1. The germline V gene has CDR1 DFQATT and CDR2 SNEGSKA (reference sequence). CDR3 size: 14 residues. V dropped 3 bases and J dropped 7; count of bases not matched to a gene: 12. The CDR3 DNA follows: TGCAGTGCTAGTCCGACAAGGGACAGAGGGGAGCAGTACTTC. Translating it yields CSASPTRDRGEQYF.

This clonotype came up many times. V is TRBV7-9 and J is TRBJ2-1; no reliable D call. V shed 6 bases and J shed 8 bases, with 8 bases lying between them. The germline CDR1 and CDR2 sequences are SEHNR and FQNEAQ (reference sequence). The CDR3 totals 11 residues. The CDR3 loop is CASRMAHEQFF. In nucleotides, the CDR3 is TGTGCCAGCAGAATGGCCCATGAGCAGTTCTTC.

This clonotype was picked up many times. The rearrangement links TRBV20-1 to TRBJ1-1; TRBD1 is a possible D gene (6 bases). The germline gives CDR1 DFQATT, CDR2 SNEGSKA (reference sequence). V was shortened by 3 bases and J by 5 bases, with 13 bases between the two germline ends. The CDR3 loop spans 13 amino acids. The CDR3 nucleotides read TGCAGTGCTAGGGCCCCCCAGGGGACTGAAGCTTTCTTT. It yields the protein CSARAPQGTEAFF.

This clonotype was recorded at least ten times. The rearrangement links TRBV6-5 to TRBJ2-2; the D gene is possibly TRBD1 (6 bases). CDR1 and CDR2 from the germline V gene are MNHEY and SVGAGI. V was cut by 6 bases and J by 1 base, with 12 bases left in between. The CDR3 totals 15 residues. The CDR3 region is CASRSTGVNTGELFF. As DNA, the CDR3 is TGTGCCAGCAGGTCGACAGGAGTGAACACCGGGGAGCTGTTTTTT.